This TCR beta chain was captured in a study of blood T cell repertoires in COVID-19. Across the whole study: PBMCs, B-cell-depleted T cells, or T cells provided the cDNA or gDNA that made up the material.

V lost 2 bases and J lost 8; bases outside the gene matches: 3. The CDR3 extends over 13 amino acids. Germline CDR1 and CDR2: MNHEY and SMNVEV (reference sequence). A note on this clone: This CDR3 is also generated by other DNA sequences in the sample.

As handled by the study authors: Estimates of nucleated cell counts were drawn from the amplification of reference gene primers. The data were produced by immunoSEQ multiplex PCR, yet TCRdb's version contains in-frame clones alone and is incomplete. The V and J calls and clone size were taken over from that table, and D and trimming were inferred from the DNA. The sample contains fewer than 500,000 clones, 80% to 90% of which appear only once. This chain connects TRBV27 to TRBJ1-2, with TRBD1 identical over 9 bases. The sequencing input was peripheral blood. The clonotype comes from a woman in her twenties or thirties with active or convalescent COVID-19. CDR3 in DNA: TGTGCCAGCAGTTTAGGGACAGGGAGCGGCTACACCTTC. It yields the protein CASSLGTGSGYTF.